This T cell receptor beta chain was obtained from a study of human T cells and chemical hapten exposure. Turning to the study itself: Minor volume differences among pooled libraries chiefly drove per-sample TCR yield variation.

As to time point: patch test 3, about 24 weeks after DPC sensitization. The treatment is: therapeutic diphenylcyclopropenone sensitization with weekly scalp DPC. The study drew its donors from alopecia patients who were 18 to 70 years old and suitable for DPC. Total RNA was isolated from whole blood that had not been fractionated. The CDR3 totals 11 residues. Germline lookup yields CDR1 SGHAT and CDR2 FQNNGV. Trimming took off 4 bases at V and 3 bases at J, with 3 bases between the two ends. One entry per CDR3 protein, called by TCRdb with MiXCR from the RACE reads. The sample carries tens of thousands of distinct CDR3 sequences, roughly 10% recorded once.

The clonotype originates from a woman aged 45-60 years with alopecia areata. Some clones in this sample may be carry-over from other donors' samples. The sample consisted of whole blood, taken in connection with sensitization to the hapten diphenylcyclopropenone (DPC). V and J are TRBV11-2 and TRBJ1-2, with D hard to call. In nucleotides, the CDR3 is TGTGCCAGCAGCTCATACTATGGCTACACCTTC. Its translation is CASSSYYGYTF.